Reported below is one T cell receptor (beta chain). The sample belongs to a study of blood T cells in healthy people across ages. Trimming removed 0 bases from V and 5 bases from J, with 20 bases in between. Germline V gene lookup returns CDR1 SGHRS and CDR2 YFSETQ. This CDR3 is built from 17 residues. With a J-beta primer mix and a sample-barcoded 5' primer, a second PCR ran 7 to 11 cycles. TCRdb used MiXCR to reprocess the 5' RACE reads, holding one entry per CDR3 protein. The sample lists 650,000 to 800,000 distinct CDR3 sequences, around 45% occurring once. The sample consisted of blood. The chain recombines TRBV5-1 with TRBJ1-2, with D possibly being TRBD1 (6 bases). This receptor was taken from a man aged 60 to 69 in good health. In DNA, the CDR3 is TGCGCCAGCAGCTTGGCGCCCGGGACACCGGTTGAGTATGGCTACACCTTC. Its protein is CASSLAPGTPVEYGYTF.